What follows are 18 T cell receptor beta chains derived from one specimen sequenced in a study of beta chain features in type 1 diabetes. The entirety of the isolated RNA underwent reverse transcription, so expressed TCRB transcripts were sequenced. TCRdb's table, derived via immunoSEQ multiplex PCR, lists solely in-frame clones and lacks some. Counted here are 900,000 or so clones, around a sixth occurring once; the ten biggest clones make up around 0.02%. The sequenced material came from naive CD4+ T cells from blood. The receptors originated from a woman younger than 35 in good health.

The chain links TRBV10-3 to TRBJ1-5, with no clear D. CDR3 length: 13 amino acids. CDR1 and CDR2 (germline): ENHRY, SYGVKD. The V end lost 10 bases, the J end lost 7 bases, and 17 bases lay between the germline ends. The CDR3 reads CATAGNDRQPQHF. CDR3 DNA: TGTGCCACCGCGGGGAACGATCGACAGCCCCAGCATTTT.

Here the CDR3 reads CASSGQGSSDTQYF. The CDR3, as DNA: TGTGCCAGCAGTGGACAGGGGAGCTCAGATACGCAGTATTTT. This chain links TRBV25-1 with TRBJ2-3; TRBD1 agrees at 8 bases. The CDR3 is 14 amino acids. V was pared by 4 bases and J by 4 bases, with 4 bases of the junction left unmatched. CDR1 and CDR2 (germline): MGHDK, SYGVNS.

The rearrangement joins TRBV7-2 to TRBJ2-1; no clear D. Deletions cut 1 base from V and 5 bases from J, with 9 bases between. This CDR3 spans 14 amino acids. Germline CDR1 SGHTA, CDR2 FQGNSA. The CDR3 reads CASSLGSANNEQFF. CDR3 coding DNA: TGTGCCAGCAGCTTAGGCTCCGCCAACAATGAGCAGTTCTTC.

A note on this clone: The junction shows a germline mismatch at one end, possibly a read error. The chain couples TRBV7-8 to TRBJ1-1; D not certain. Looked up from germline, CDR1 is SGHVS and CDR2 is FQNEAQ. CDR3 length: 15 amino acids. CDR3 sequence: CASNLEVSLNTEAFF. DNA for the CDR3: TGTGCCAGCAACTTAGAGGTCAGCCTGAACACTGAAGCTTTCTTT.

The rearrangement links TRBV25-1 to TRBJ2-1; 12 nucleotides agree with TRBD1. Germline V gene sequence: CDR1 MGHDK, CDR2 SYGVNS. The CDR3 has 14 residues. J was trimmed by 10 bases and V by 4 bases; bases with no gene match: 5. The CDR3: CASSGGQGAGEQFF. The CDR3 DNA sequence: TGTGCCAGCAGTGGGGGACAGGGGGCAGGGGAGCAGTTCTTC.

This clone was seen more than once but under ten times. The chain carries TRBV20-1 and TRBJ2-1; 8 bases are shared with TRBD1. V gave up 5 bases and J gave up 11 bases; unmatched junction bases: 5. Germline-derived CDR1 and CDR2 are DFQATT and SNEGSKA (reference sequence). The CDR3 length is 11 residues. The DNA of the CDR3 is TGCAGTGCTGGGCAGGGGGCGAAGCAGTTCTTC. Translating it yields CSAGQGAKQFF.

CDR3 sequence reads: CASGGYSLRSGANVLTF. DNA of the CDR3: TGCGCCAGCGGTGGATACAGCCTTCGCTCTGGGGCCAACGTCCTGACTTTC. The chain recombines TRBV10-2 with TRBJ2-6; no reliable D call. V gave up 8 bases and J gave up 0 bases, with 17 bases separating them. Germline V gene sequence: CDR1 WSHSY, CDR2 SAAADI. The CDR3 extends over 17 amino acids.

This chain joins TRBV11-2 and TRBJ2-5; D possibly corresponds to TRBD1 (6 bases). The ends were cut back, 0 bases at V and 6 bases at J, with 8 bases in the middle. The CDR3 contains 13 residues. The germline CDR1 and CDR2 sequences are SGHAT and FQNNGV. The CDR3 region has the DNA TGTGCCAGCAGCTTAGACAGGGGAAAGACCCAGTACTTC. Translating gives CASSLDRGKTQYF.

The chain recombines TRBV27 with TRBJ2-7; D assignment may be TRBD1 or TRBD2 (5 bases each). CDR1 and CDR2 from the germline V gene are MNHEY and SMNVEV (reference sequence). The V end lost 4 bases, the J end lost 3 bases, and 13 bases lay between the germline ends. The CDR3 runs to 14 residues. CDR3 sequence reads: CASSSWDPHYEQYF. The DNA for the CDR3 is TGTGCCAGCAGTTCGTGGGACCCTCACTACGAGCAGTACTTC.

The gene calls are TRBV23-1 and TRBJ1-5; TRBD1 matches at 9 bases. TRBV23-1 is an ORF, and what it does is uncertain. The CDR3 is 18 amino acids. Losses at the gene ends were 6 bases for V and 7 bases for J; bases not matched to a gene: 19. The chain's CDR3 is CASSLLPAGTGCGQPQHF. The CDR3 DNA follows: TGCGCCAGCAGCCTACTACCGGCCGGGACAGGGTGCGGCCAGCCCCAGCATTTT.

This clone was found a few times. The chain has TRBV5-4 and TRBJ1-1, with D hard to call. Trimming pared 6 bases from V and 5 bases from J, leaving 14 bases between. CDR3 length: 13 amino acids. Germline V gene sequence: CDR1 SGHNT, CDR2 YYREEE (reference sequence). The CDR3 DNA follows: TGTGCCAGCATAGAATCGAGCGGGACTGAAGCTTTCTTT. It encodes CASIESSGTEAFF.

The V call is TRBV9, the J call TRBJ2-1; 10 bases align to TRBD2. After removal of 4 bases from V and 4 bases from J, the junction contained 8 bases not matched to a gene. Germline CDR1 SGDLS, CDR2 YYNGEE. There are 16 residues in the CDR3. The CDR3 sequence is CASSPRAAGGYNEQFF. The CDR3 DNA reads as TGTGCCAGCAGCCCCCGAGCAGCGGGAGGGTACAATGAGCAGTTCTTC.

The V gene is TRBV10-3, the J gene TRBJ2-7, with D maybe TRBD1 (5 bases). Germline V gene lookup returns CDR1 ENHRY and CDR2 SYGVKD. There are 16 residues in the CDR3. V was shortened by 4 bases and J by 6 bases, with 22 bases between the two germline ends. CDR3 in DNA: TGTGCCATCAGTGGACAGATTCCGCCGTCAGCGAGCGAGCAGTACTTC. It specifies CAISGQIPPSASEQYF.

CDR3 loop: CATMNTDTQYF. CDR3 nucleotides: TGTGCCACTATGAACACAGATACGCAGTATTTT. The gene calls are TRBV10-3 and TRBJ2-3; D ambiguous. Germline CDR1 is ENHRY and CDR2 is SYGVKD. There are 11 residues in the CDR3. V was pared by 10 bases and J by 2 bases, with 7 bases between.

J is TRBJ2-1 and V is TRBV9, with TRBD2 identical over 8 bases. Germline CDR1 SGDLS, CDR2 YYNGEE. The V and J ends lost 4 bases and 2 bases, in that order; junction bases with no gene match: 5. The CDR3 loop spans 15 amino acids. In DNA form, the CDR3 reads TGTGCCAGCAGCCAAACTAGCGGCACCTACAATGAGCAGTTCTTC. Its protein is CASSQTSGTYNEQFF.

V usage is TRBV2 and J usage is TRBJ2-5; 7 positions match TRBD2. CDR1 is SNHLY and CDR2 is FYNNEI in the germline V gene. The CDR3 length is 12 residues. Unmatched junction bases numbered 10, after V lost 7 bases and J lost 11 bases. CDR3: CASMGGRREQYF. CDR3 nucleotide sequence: TGTGCCAGCATGGGCGGTAGGCGGGAGCAGTACTTC.

This clone was seen a few times. The gene calls are TRBV7-2 and TRBJ2-5; 7 bases line up with TRBD1. Per germline, CDR1 SGHTA and CDR2 FQGNSA. Trimming took 4 bases from V and 14 from J; bases not matched to a gene: 10. CDR3 length: 12 amino acids. The CDR3 here is CASSYQDRPFYF. The DNA of the CDR3 is TGTGCCAGCAGCTACCAGGACAGGCCTTTTTACTTC.

The chain uses TRBV4-2 and TRBJ2-5, with TRBD1 identical over 8 bases. The germline CDR1 and CDR2 sequences are LGHNA and YNFKEQ. This CDR3 spans 15 amino acids. Unmatched junction bases numbered 4, after V lost 0 bases and J lost 4 bases. The DNA of the CDR3 is TGTGCCAGCAGCCAAGATGCCGGACAGGGAGAGACCCAGTACTTC. As protein: CASSQDAGQGETQYF.